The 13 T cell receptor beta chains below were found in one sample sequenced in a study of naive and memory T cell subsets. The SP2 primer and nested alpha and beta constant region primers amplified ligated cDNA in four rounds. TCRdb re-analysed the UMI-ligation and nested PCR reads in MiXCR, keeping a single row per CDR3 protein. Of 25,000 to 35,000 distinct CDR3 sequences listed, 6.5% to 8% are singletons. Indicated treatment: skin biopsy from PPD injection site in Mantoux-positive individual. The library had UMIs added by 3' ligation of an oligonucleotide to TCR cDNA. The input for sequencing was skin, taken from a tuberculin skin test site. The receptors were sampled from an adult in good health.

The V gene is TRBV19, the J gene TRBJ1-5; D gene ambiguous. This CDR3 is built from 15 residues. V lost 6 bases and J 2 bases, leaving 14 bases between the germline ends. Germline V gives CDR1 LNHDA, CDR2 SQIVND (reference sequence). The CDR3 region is CASSPSHGGNQPQHF. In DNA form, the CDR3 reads TGTGCCAGTAGCCCATCCCATGGGGGCAATCAGCCCCAGCATTTT.

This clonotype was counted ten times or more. DNA of the CDR3: TGTGCCAGTAAGGGTGGTATGACGCAGTATTTT. Translating gives CASKGGMTQYF. V and J are TRBV19 and TRBJ2-3; the D is unclear. This CDR3 is 11 amino acids long. Germline V gene sequence: CDR1 LNHDA, CDR2 SQIVND (reference sequence). V lost 7 bases to trimming and J lost 9 bases, with 11 bases between them.

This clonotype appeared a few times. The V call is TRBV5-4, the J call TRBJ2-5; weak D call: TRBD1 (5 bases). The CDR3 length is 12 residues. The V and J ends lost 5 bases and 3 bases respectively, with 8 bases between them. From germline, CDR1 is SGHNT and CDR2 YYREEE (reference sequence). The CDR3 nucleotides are TGTGCCAGCAGGGGCAGGGAAGAGACCCAGTACTTC. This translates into CASRGREETQYF.

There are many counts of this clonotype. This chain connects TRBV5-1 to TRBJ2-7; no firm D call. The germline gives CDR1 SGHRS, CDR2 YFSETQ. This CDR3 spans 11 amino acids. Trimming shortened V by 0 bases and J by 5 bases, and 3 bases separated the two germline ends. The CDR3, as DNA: TGCGCCAGCAGCTTGGAAAACGAGCAGTACTTC. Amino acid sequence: CASSLENEQYF. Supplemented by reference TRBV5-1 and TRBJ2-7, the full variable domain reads KAGVTQTPRYLIKTRGQQVTLSCSPISGHRSVSWYQQTPGQGLQFLFEYFSETQRNKGNFPGRFSGRQFSNSRSEMNVSTLELGDSALYLCASSLENEQYFGPGTRLTVT.

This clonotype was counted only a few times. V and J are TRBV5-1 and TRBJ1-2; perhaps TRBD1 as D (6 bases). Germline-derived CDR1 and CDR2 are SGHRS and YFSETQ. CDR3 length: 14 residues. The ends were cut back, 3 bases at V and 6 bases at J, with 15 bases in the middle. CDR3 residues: CASSYLQGIDGYTF. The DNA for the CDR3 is TGCGCCAGCAGCTACTTACAGGGTATCGATGGCTACACCTTC.

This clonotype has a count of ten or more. The CDR3 loop is CASSSSSGGAAEQYF. For the CDR3, the DNA is TGTGCCAGCAGCTCTTCTAGCGGGGGGGCGGCGGAGCAGTATTTT. This chain links TRBV7-2 with TRBJ2-3; 12 nucleotides agree with TRBD2. Trimming took 4 bases from V and 11 from J; bases not matched to a gene: 10. The CDR3 loop spans 15 amino acids. Germline assignment: CDR1 SGHTA and CDR2 FQGNSA.

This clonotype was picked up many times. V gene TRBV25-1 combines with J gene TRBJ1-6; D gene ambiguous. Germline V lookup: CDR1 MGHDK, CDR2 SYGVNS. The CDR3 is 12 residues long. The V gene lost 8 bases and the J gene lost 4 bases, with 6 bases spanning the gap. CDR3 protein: CASQDYNSPLHF. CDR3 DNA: TGTGCCAGCCAAGATTATAATTCACCCCTCCACTTT.

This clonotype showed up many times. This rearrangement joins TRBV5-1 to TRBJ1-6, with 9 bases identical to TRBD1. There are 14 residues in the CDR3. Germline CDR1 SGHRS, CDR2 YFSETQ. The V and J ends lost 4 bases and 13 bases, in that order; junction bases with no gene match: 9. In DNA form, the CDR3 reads TGCGCCAGCAGCCTCCGGGACAGGGCCGATCCCCTCCACTTT. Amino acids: CASSLRDRADPLHF.

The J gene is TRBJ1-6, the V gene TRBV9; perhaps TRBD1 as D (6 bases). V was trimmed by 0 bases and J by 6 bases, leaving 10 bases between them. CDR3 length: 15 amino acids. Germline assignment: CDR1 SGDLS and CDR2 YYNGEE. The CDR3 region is CASSVDGQLNSPLHF. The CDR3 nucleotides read TGTGCCAGCAGCGTAGATGGACAGCTTAATTCACCCCTCCACTTT. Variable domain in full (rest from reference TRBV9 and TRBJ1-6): DSGVTQTPKHLITATGQRVTLRCSPRSGDLSVYWYQQSLDQGLQFLIQYYNGEERAKGNILERFSAQQFPDLHSELNLSSLELGDSALYFCASSVDGQLNSPLHFGNGTRLTVT.

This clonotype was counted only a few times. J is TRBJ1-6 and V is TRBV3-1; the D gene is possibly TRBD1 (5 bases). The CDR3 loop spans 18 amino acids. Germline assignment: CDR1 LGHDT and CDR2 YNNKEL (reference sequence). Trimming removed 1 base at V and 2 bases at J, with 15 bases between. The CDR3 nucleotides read TGTGCCAGCAGCCAAGGGACAAGGGGAAGCCCCTATAATTCACCCCTCCACTTT. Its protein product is CASSQGTRGSPYNSPLHF.

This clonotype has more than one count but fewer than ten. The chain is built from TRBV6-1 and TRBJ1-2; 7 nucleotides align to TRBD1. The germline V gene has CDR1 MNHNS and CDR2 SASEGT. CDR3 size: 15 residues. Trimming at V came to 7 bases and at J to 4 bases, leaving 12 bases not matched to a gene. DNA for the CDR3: TGTGCCAGCAATGAGGGACAGTCACCCCTCTATGGCTACACCTTC. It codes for CASNEGQSPLYGYTF.

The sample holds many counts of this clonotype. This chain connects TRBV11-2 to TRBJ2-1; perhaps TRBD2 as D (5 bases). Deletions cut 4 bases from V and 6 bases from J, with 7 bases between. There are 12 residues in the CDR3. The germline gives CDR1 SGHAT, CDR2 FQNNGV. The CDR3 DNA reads TGTGCCAGCAGCTACAGCGGCAATGAGCAGTTCTTC. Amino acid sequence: CASSYSGNEQFF.

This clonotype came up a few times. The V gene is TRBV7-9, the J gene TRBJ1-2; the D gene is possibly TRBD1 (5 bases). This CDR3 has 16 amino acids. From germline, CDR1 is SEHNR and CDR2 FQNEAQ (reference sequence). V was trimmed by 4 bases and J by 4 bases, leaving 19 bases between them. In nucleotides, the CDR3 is TGTGCCAGCAGCTCCACGCCGGGACGCAGAACCTATGGCTACACCTTC. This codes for CASSSTPGRRTYGYTF.